This T cell receptor beta chain was captured by sequencing in a study of post-analysis software for immune sequencing data. The wider study: Relapsing-remitting, secondary progressive and progressive-relapsing courses of multiple sclerosis were included.

Of note for this clonotype: Its antigen is unidentified.

The V gene's germline CDR1 is LNHNV and CDR2 YYDKDF (reference sequence). There are 14 residues in the CDR3. Every TCR beta cDNA library bore unique molecular identifiers. MiXCR, run by TCRdb on the PCR reads, gives a single entry per CDR3 protein. Among a few hundred thousand distinct CDR3 sequences listed, less than 40% were seen once. Study-wide results and limits: Under the F measure, samples that were prepared in one batch clustered strongly together. Patients used five TRBV segments, including TRBV5-6, TRBV5-1 and TRBV20-1, more often than controls.

The sample taken for sequencing was blood. This chain links TRBV15 with TRBJ2-7; no clear D gene. The J call may be incorrect, as the DNA end agrees better with TRBJ2-5. This receptor was identified in a girl aged 2-17 years with multiple sclerosis. As DNA, the CDR3 is TGTGCCACCAGCAGCATGGACGTTTCGGAGACCCAGTACTTC. Encoded protein: CATSSMDVSETQYF.